These T cell receptor beta chains were read from a single sample in a study of control samples from healthy donors and cancer patients. The table came from immunoSEQ multiplex PCR; TCRdb's copy has only in-frame clones and leaves some out. The sample lists under 100,000 clones, less than 90% occurring once. Sequenced material: blood. The source is a woman between 65 and 79 years old in good health. The CDR3 runs from the conserved cysteine through the conserved F or W. D genes are given only for firm matches. Not all rows give a size; the values are once, few, many and, for expanded clones, a class.

TRBV4-1,TRBD2,TRBJ2-1,NA,CASSQGLAAYNEQFF,TGCGCCAGCAGCCAAGGACTAGCGGCATACAATGAGCAGTTCTTC
TRBV7-2,NA,TRBJ2-2,NA,CASSPQNTGELFF,TGTGCCAGCAGCCCCCAGAACACCGGGGAGCTGTTTTTT
TRBV30,NA,TRBJ1-5,once,CAWSVDSNQPQHF,TGTGCCTGGAGTGTAGATAGCAATCAGCCCCAGCATTTT
TRBV6-5,NA,TRBJ1-1,NA,CASSSRGDTEAFF,TGTGCCAGCAGTAGTAGAGGGGATACTGAAGCTTTCTTT
TRBV6-4,TRBD2,TRBJ2-2,NA,CASSPLAGTTNTGELFF,TGTGCCAGCAGTCCCCTAGCGGGTACAACGAACACCGGGGAGCTGTTTTTT
TRBV28,TRBD1,TRBJ1-5,once,CASSFLGQGSNQPQHF,TGTGCCAGCAGCTTCCTAGGACAGGGAAGCAATCAGCCCCAGCATTTT
TRBV19,NA,TRBJ2-1,NA,CASSMGNSYNEQFF,TGTGCCAGTAGTATGGGAAACTCCTACAATGAGCAGTTCTTC
TRBV3-1/TRBV3-2,NA,TRBJ1-2,NA,CASSPSGMRTNYGYTF,TGTGCCAGCAGCCCCTCAGGGATGCGGACTAACTATGGCTACACCTTC
TRBV5-1,NA,TRBJ1-6,NA,CASSLEGWRFSPLHF,TGCGCCAGCAGCTTGGAAGGTTGGAGGTTTTCACCCCTCCACTTT
TRBV4-2,TRBD1,TRBJ2-2,NA,CASSQVDRGRKGELFF,TGTGCCAGCAGCCAAGTGGACAGGGGGCGCAAGGGGGAGCTGTTTTTT
TRBV3-1/TRBV3-2,NA,TRBJ1-2,NA,CASSQEGKSYTF,TGTGCCAGCAGCCAAGAGGGTAAAAGCTACACCTTC
TRBV7-9,TRBD2,TRBJ2-1,NA,CASSGSSGSYNEQFF,TGTGCCAGCAGCGGATCTAGCGGGAGTTACAATGAGCAGTTCTTC
TRBV30,TRBD1,TRBJ1-6,NA,CACRGTSSSYNSPLHF,TGTGCCTGCAGGGGGACGTCGAGCTCCTATAATTCACCCCTCCACTTT
TRBV5-6,NA,TRBJ1-1,once,CASSLDGGELNTEAFF,TGTGCCAGCAGCTTGGACGGGGGGGAACTAAACACTGAAGCTTTCTTT
TRBV6-5,NA,TRBJ1-2,once,CASTSPGRAWGYTF,TGTGCCAGCACCTCGCCCGGCAGGGCTTGGGGCTACACCTTC
TRBV15,NA,TRBJ2-5,once,CATSSHQEETQYF,TGTGCCACCAGCAGCCACCAAGAAGAGACCCAGTACTTC
TRBV20-1,NA,TRBJ2-7,NA,CSASGAFGGDLYEQYF,TGCAGTGCTAGTGGCGCCTTTGGGGGAGACCTCTACGAGCAGTACTTC
TRBV19,NA,TRBJ1-1,NA,CASSNNAGGEAFF,TGTGCCAGTAGCAACAATGCGGGCGGGGAAGCTTTCTTT
TRBV9,TRBD1,TRBJ1-2,NA,CASSGWTGMNYGYTF,TGTGCCAGCAGCGGGTGGACAGGGATGAACTATGGCTACACCTTC
TRBV5-1,NA,TRBJ1-2,NA,CASSLGALGVYGYTF,TGCGCCAGCAGCTTGGGGGCATTAGGAGTCTATGGCTACACCTTC
TRBV15,NA,TRBJ1-1,NA,CATSPGHMNTEAFF,TGTGCCACCAGCCCGGGACATATGAACACTGAAGCTTTCTTT
TRBV5-6,NA,TRBJ1-2,NA,CASSFSANYGYTF,TGTGCCAGCAGCTTTTCTGCTAACTATGGCTACACCTTC
TRBV3-1/TRBV3-2,TRBD1,TRBJ2-5,once,CASSQQGAGETQYF,TGTGCCAGCAGTCAACAGGGGGCGGGAGAGACCCAGTACTTC
TRBV9,NA,TRBJ2-7,NA,CASSVDGGAWGEQYF,TGTGCCAGCAGCGTAGATGGCGGGGCCTGGGGCGAGCAGTACTTC
TRBV21-1,NA,TRBJ1-1,NA,CASNDDQDRLYTEAFF,TGTGCCAGCAACGACGATCAGGACAGGCTATACACTGAAGCTTTCTTT
TRBV6-2/TRBV6-3,NA,TRBJ1-5,NA,CASSYGSHQPQHF,TGTGCCAGCAGTTACGGCAGCCATCAGCCCCAGCATTTT
TRBV9,NA,TRBJ2-5,NA,CASSVDPISEETQYF,TGTGCCAGCAGCGTAGATCCCATTTCAGAAGAGACCCAGTACTTC
TRBV18,TRBD1,TRBJ1-4,NA,CASSPGQVGEKLFF,TGTGCCAGCTCCCCGGGACAGGTCGGAGAAAAACTGTTTTTT
TRBV19,NA,TRBJ1-1,NA,CASSRQLNTEAFF,TGTGCCAGTAGTCGCCAGTTGAACACTGAAGCTTTCTTT
TRBV27,TRBD2,TRBJ2-1,NA,CASRVAGWGGNEQFF,TGTGCCAGCAGGGTAGCGGGATGGGGAGGCAATGAGCAGTTCTTC
TRBV5-5,TRBD2,TRBJ2-1,NA,CASSHRPTSGRGGNEQFF,TGTGCCAGCAGCCACCGTCCCACTAGCGGGAGGGGCGGCAATGAGCAGTTCTTC
TRBV18,NA,TRBJ2-2,once,CASSQARNPTAGELFF,TGTGCCAGCTCACAAGCCCGGAACCCGACGGCCGGGGAGCTGTTTTTT
TRBV6-5,NA,TRBJ1-1,NA,CASSTGTSGTEAFF,TGTGCCAGCAGTACCGGGACCTCCGGGACTGAAGCTTTCTTT
TRBV7-2,NA,TRBJ1-1,NA,CASSIQGTNTEAFF,TGTGCCAGCAGCATCCAGGGAACTAACACTGAAGCTTTCTTT
TRBV24-1,NA,TRBJ2-1,NA,CATSDGAGPVNEQFF,TGTGCCACCAGTGATGGGGCGGGGCCAGTGAATGAGCAGTTCTTC
TRBV14,TRBD1,TRBJ1-6,NA,CASSRFGQGVSPLHF,TGTGCCAGCAGCCGGTTCGGACAGGGGGTGTCACCCCTCCACTTT
TRBV2,NA,TRBJ1-1,NA,CASSERTYTEAFF,TGTGCCAGCAGTGAGAGGACATACACTGAAGCTTTCTTT
TRBV30,NA,TRBJ1-4,NA,CAWSTPPKGEKLFF,TGTGCCTGGAGTACCCCTCCAAAGGGTGAAAAACTGTTTTTT
TRBV7-8,NA,TRBJ1-2,NA,CASSIIDGPIWGEGYTF,TGTGCCAGCAGCATAATAGATGGCCCTATTTGGGGGGAAGGCTACACCTTC
TRBV2,TRBD1,TRBJ1-1,NA,CARSDRGRETEAFF,TGTGCCAGGTCGGACAGGGGGAGAGAAACTGAAGCTTTCTTT
TRBV11-2,TRBD1,TRBJ1-4,NA,CASSFSGGRGEKLFF,TGTGCCAGCAGCTTTTCAGGGGGTCGGGGTGAAAAACTGTTTTTT
TRBV3-1/TRBV3-2,NA,TRBJ1-1,once,CASRPTGEATEAFF,TGTGCCAGCCGCCCGACGGGGGAGGCAACTGAAGCTTTCTTT